The sample holds one count of the clone carrying this T cell receptor beta chain. The junction had 7 bases not matched to a gene; V was cut back by 3 bases and J by 6 bases. The V gene's germline CDR1 is SGHRS and CDR2 YFSETQ. The CDR3 is made up of 16 amino acids. The second PCR ran about 6 to 11 cycles with a sample-barcoded 5' primer and J-beta primers. A tag from a template-switch adaptor with 12 random nucleotides marked each cDNA molecule. TCRdb re-called the 5' RACE reads with MiXCR, one entry per CDR3 protein. The sample records roughly 800,000 distinct CDR3 sequences, roughly 60% being singletons. This entry is derived from a study of blood T cells in healthy people across ages.

J is TRBJ1-6 and V is TRBV5-1; 9 bases agree with TRBD1. Material: blood. The receptor comes from a young man in good health. The CDR3 protein is CASSWTLDRGNSPLHF. CDR3 in DNA: TGCGCCAGCAGCTGGACCTTGGACAGGGGTAATTCACCCCTCCACTTT.